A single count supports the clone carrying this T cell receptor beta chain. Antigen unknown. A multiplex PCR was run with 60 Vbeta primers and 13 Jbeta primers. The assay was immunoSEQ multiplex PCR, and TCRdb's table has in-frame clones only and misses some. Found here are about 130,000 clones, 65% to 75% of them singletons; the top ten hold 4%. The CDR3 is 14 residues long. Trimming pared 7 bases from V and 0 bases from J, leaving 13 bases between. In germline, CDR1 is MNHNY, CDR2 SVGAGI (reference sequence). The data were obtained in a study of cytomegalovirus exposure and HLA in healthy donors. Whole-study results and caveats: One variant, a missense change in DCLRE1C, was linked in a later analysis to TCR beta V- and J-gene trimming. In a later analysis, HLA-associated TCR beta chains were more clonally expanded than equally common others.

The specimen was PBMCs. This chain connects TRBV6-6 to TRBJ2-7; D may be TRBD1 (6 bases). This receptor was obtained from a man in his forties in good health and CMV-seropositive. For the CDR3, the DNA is TGTGCCAGCACAGGACAGCTTAGCTCCTACGAGCAGTACTTC. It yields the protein CASTGQLSSYEQYF.